The T cell receptor beta chain described here comes from a study of PD-1 blockade in classical Hodgkin lymphoma. For the study at large: Patients got intravenous nivolumab 3 mg/kg every 2 weeks.

Stated time point: cycle 4 day 1 (C4D1), after less than seven weeks of nivolumab. Every one of the patients relapsed after autologous stem cell transplantation (brentuximab vedotin exposure was variable). Generated by immunoSEQ multiplex PCR, the TCRdb table keeps only in-frame clones and is missing some. The sample carries tens of thousands of clones, around 81% recorded once. The CDR3 spans 16 residues. The germline gives CDR1 MNHNY, CDR2 SVGAGI (reference sequence). V shed 2 bases and J shed 0 bases, with 11 bases lying between them. The V and J genes are TRBV6-6 and TRBJ2-1; D not certain. Specimen: peripheral blood mononuclear cells (PBMCs), collected before the fourth cycle of nivolumab. The receptor's source is a human donor with classical Hodgkin lymphoma. The CDR3 is CASSYLGDLSYNEQFF. CDR3 in DNA: TGTGCCAGCAGTTACCTGGGCGACCTCTCCTACAATGAGCAGTTCTTC.